The 13 T cell receptor beta chains listed next were all sequenced from one sample in a study of cytomegalovirus exposure and HLA in healthy donors. The protocol was immunoSEQ multiplex PCR, while the TCRdb copy is restricted to in-frame clones and leaves out a portion. This sample has about 160,000 clones, with roughly 95% found just once. Sequencing used PBMCs. Receptors originate from a woman aged 18-29 years in good health and CMV-seronegative.

This chain uses TRBV19 with TRBJ2-3; no reliable D call. Trimming took 6 bases from V and 3 from J, leaving 7 bases between them. This CDR3 spans 12 amino acids. Germline V gene lookup returns CDR1 LNHDA and CDR2 SQIVND (reference sequence). CDR3 coding DNA: TGTGCCAGTAGCCTCGGTACAGATACGCAGTATTTT. Its protein is CASSLGTDTQYF.

The chain links TRBV4-3 to TRBJ1-4, with no clear D. The CDR3 covers 15 residues. Trimming left V 4 bases short and J 0 bases short, with 9 bases between. Germline values: CDR1 LGHNA, CDR2 YSLEER. CDR3 protein: CASSPDGTTNEKLFF. DNA of the CDR3: TGCGCCAGCAGCCCCGACGGGACAACTAATGAAAAACTGTTTTTT.

The CDR3, as DNA: TGTGCCAGCAGTACGACAGGGGTAAACAATCAGCCCCAGCATTTT. This gives the protein CASSTTGVNNQPQHF. V is TRBV2 and J is TRBJ1-5, with TRBD1 matching over 8 bases. The CDR3 is 15 amino acids. The V gene's germline CDR1 is SNHLY and CDR2 FYNNEI. The ends lost 5 bases at V and 3 bases at J; junction bases unmatched: 6.

This sequence joins TRBV27 and TRBJ1-6; 7 bases are shared with TRBD1. The CDR3 sequence is 16 residues long. The junction had 13 bases not matched to a gene; V was cut back by 4 bases and J by 10 bases. Germline CDR1 MNHEY, CDR2 SMNVEV (reference sequence). The CDR3 loop reads CASSSKRGPVWSPLHF. DNA for the CDR3: TGTGCCAGCAGTTCCAAAAGGGGGCCAGTCTGGTCACCCCTCCACTTT.

V usage is TRBV11-2 and J usage is TRBJ2-5, with TRBD2 identical over 8 bases. The CDR3 length is 17 residues. Per germline, CDR1 SGHAT and CDR2 FQNNGV. The junction had 13 bases not matched to a gene; V was cut back by 2 bases and J by 5 bases. The CDR3 region has the DNA TGTGCCAGCAGCTTAAGTACTGCGCCGGGGGGGCAGGAGACCCAGTACTTC. This sequence encodes CASSLSTAPGGQETQYF.

The J gene is TRBJ2-7, the V gene TRBV9; 7 nucleotides match TRBD1. Losses at the gene ends were 0 bases for V and 0 bases for J; bases not matched to a gene: 3. The germline CDR1 and CDR2 sequences are SGDLS and YYNGEE. The CDR3 spans 15 residues. The CDR3 loop is CASSVETGSSYEQYF. DNA of the CDR3: TGTGCCAGCAGCGTAGAGACAGGGAGCTCCTACGAGCAGTACTTC.

This clone showed up just once. This chain uses TRBV6-1 with TRBJ1-1; 7 bases match TRBD1. Germline CDR1 MNHNS, CDR2 SASEGT. V gave up 7 bases and J gave up 2 bases; unmatched junction bases: 10. The CDR3 spans 15 residues. The DNA of the CDR3 is TGTGCCAGCAAGCCGACAGGGCTCGGAAACACTGAAGCTTTCTTT. This encodes CASKPTGLGNTEAFF.

The chain has TRBV11-1 and TRBJ1-6, with 8 positions matching TRBD1. This CDR3 has 14 residues. The junction had 3 bases not matched to a gene; V was cut back by 5 bases and J by 6 bases. Germline V gives CDR1 SGHAT, CDR2 FQDESV (reference sequence). CDR3 residues: CASSDRGSNSPLHF. Here the CDR3 DNA reads TGTGCCAGCAGCGACAGGGGTTCTAATTCACCCCTCCACTTT. The full variable domain, rest sourced from reference TRBV11-1 and TRBJ1-6, is EAEVAQSPRYKITEKSQAVAFWCDPISGHATLYWYRQILGQGPELLVQFQDESVVDDSQLPKDRFSAERLKGVDSTLKIQPAELGDSAMYLCASSDRGSNSPLHFGNGTRLTVT.

The chain uses TRBV5-6 and TRBJ2-5, with 7 bases matching TRBD2. The CDR3 spans 19 residues. Germline CDR1 is SGHDT and CDR2 is YYEEEE. Trimming at V came to 4 bases and at J to 0 bases, leaving 18 bases not matched to a gene. CDR3 coding DNA: TGTGCCAGCAGCCCAAGGCCGGGGGGAGTACTTTGGTACCAAGAGACCCAGTACTTC. Protein sequence: CASSPRPGGVLWYQETQYF. Looking up the rest from reference TRBV5-6 and TRBJ2-5 gives the full variable domain: DAGVTQSPTHLIKTRGQQVTLRCSPKSGHDTVSWYQQALGQGPQFIFQYYEEEERQRGNFPDRFSGHQFPNYSSELNVNALLLGDSALYLCASSPRPGGVLWYQETQYFGPGTRLLVL.

This chain joins TRBV6-4 and TRBJ2-1; TRBD2 might be the D (6 bases). The germline CDR1 and CDR2 sequences are MRHNA and SNTAGT. The CDR3 is 12 amino acids. The germline V and J ends were trimmed by 3 bases and 13 bases, with 13 bases remaining between them. In DNA form, the CDR3 reads TGTGCCAGCAGTGAGGGCGGGGCAAGCCAGTTCTTC. This encodes CASSEGGASQFF.

The chain carries TRBV7-9 and TRBJ2-6; TRBD2 might be the D (7 bases). Germline CDR1 is SEHNR and CDR2 is FQNEAQ (reference sequence). V was cut by 11 bases and J by 0 bases, with 14 bases left in between. The length of the CDR3 is 15 residues. CDR3: CAALRGPSGANVLTF. The CDR3 coding sequence is TGTGCCGCTTTGCGGGGGCCCTCTGGGGCCAACGTCCTGACTTTC.

The chain has TRBV5-4 and TRBJ2-7, with D possibly being TRBD2 (6 bases). There are 15 residues in the CDR3. Germline V gene sequence: CDR1 SGHNT, CDR2 YYREEE (reference sequence). V lost 0 bases and J lost 0, with 10 bases in between. The CDR3 DNA follows: TGTGCCAGCAGCTTGGCCGCGGGGACCTCCTACGAGCAGTACTTC. Encoded protein: CASSLAAGTSYEQYF.

CDR3 nucleotide sequence: TGTGCCAGCAGCCTGTTTGTGGGACAGGGGTTCTATGGCTACACCTTC. Translation gives CASSLFVGQGFYGYTF. The rearrangement links TRBV7-9 to TRBJ1-2, with 10 bases lining up with TRBD1. The CDR3 has 16 residues. V dropped 5 bases and J dropped 4; count of bases not matched to a gene: 10. CDR1 and CDR2 (germline): SEHNR, FQNEAQ (reference sequence).